These T cell receptor beta chains were read from a single sample in a study of blood T cell repertoires in COVID-19. The data were produced by immunoSEQ multiplex PCR, yet TCRdb's version contains in-frame clones alone and is incomplete. The sample holds about 50,000 clones, approximately 89% seen once. Material: peripheral blood. These receptors all come from a man in his sixties with acute or convalescent COVID-19. Both conserved end residues are part of each CDR3. A D gene is named only where the DNA matches it firmly. Rows may omit the clone size; those that give it use once, few, many or a size class.

D gene	V gene	J gene	clone size	CDR3 protein	CDR3 DNA
TRBD2	TRBV7-2	TRBJ2-7	once	CASSRTSGSYEQYF	TGTGCCAGCAGCCGGACTAGCGGGAGCTACGAGCAGTACTTC
-	TRBV28	TRBJ2-3	-	CASRSGNTQYF	TGTGCCAGCAGGTCCGGGAATACGCAGTATTTT
-	TRBV12-3/TRBV12-4	TRBJ1-2	-	CASSFESLYGYTF	TGTGCCAGCAGTTTTGAGAGCCTCTATGGCTACACCTTC
TRBD1	TRBV29-1	TRBJ2-7	-	CSVFQGAGEQYF	TGCAGCGTTTTTCAGGGGGCTGGCGAGCAGTACTTC
-	TRBV11-2	TRBJ2-3	-	CASSRREGDTQYF	TGTGCCAGCAGCCGGCGGGAAGGAGATACGCAGTATTTT
TRBD2	TRBV5-8	TRBJ2-1	-	CASSPGTSLTESSYNEQFF	TGTGCCAGCAGCCCCGGGACTAGCTTAACTGAGAGCTCCTACAATGAGCAGTTCTTC
TRBD2	TRBV9	TRBJ2-1	-	CASSGAGGYNEQFF	TGTGCCAGCAGCGGAGCGGGAGGCTACAATGAGCAGTTCTTC
TRBD1	TRBV18	TRBJ1-1	-	CASSSKSGGMENTEAFF	TGTGCCAGCTCATCGAAGTCAGGGGGCATGGAGAACACTGAAGCTTTCTTT
-	TRBV9	TRBJ2-3	-	CASSVVALPGDTQYF	TGTGCCAGCAGCGTAGTAGCGCTACCCGGAGATACGCAGTATTTT
-	TRBV27	TRBJ2-7	few	CASSERDSYEQYF	TGTGCCAGCAGTGAACGGGACTCCTACGAGCAGTACTTC
-	TRBV7-8	TRBJ1-1	few	CASRDGGRLNTEAFF	TGTGCCAGCAGAGACGGGGGACGCCTGAACACTGAAGCTTTCTTT
TRBD2	TRBV2	TRBJ2-1	-	CASRPGLAAMDEQFF	TGTGCCAGCAGGCCTGGACTAGCGGCGATGGATGAGCAGTTCTTC
-	TRBV5-1	TRBJ1-3	-	CASSFDSPPGNTIYF	TGCGCCAGCAGCTTTGACTCACCTCCTGGAAACACCATATATTTT
TRBD1	TRBV28	TRBJ1-6	-	CASSLATGGYNSPLHF	TGTGCCAGCAGTTTAGCGACAGGGGGCTATAATTCACCCCTCCACTTT
TRBD2	TRBV28	TRBJ2-7	-	CASSLSLAGGAEQYF	TGTGCCAGCAGTTTATCTCTAGCGGGAGGAGCCGAGCAGTACTTC
-	TRBV9	TRBJ2-1	-	CASSAPTLGGEQFF	TGTGCCAGCAGCGCCCCAACGTTGGGGGGTGAGCAGTTCTTC
-	TRBV19	TRBJ2-1	-	CASSLQVLLDNEQFF	TGTGCCAGTAGTCTGCAGGTCCTGCTTGACAATGAGCAGTTCTTC
TRBD1	TRBV7-3	TRBJ2-2	-	CASSLRGQGGNTGELFF	TGTGCCAGCAGCTTAAGGGGACAGGGAGGAAACACCGGGGAGCTGTTTTTT
TRBD1	TRBV7-3	TRBJ1-1	-	CASSPGTVNTEAFF	TGTGCCAGCAGCCCTGGGACAGTGAACACTGAAGCTTTCTTT
-	TRBV24-1	TRBJ1-1	-	CATSTQLNTEAFF	TGTGCCACCAGTACTCAATTGAACACTGAAGCTTTCTTT
TRBD1	TRBV7-6	TRBJ1-2	-	CASSLAGGYGYTF	TGTGCCAGCAGCTTGGCAGGGGGGTATGGCTACACCTTC
TRBD2	TRBV27	TRBJ2-1	once	CASSLRGLAWGNEQFF	TGTGCCAGCAGTCTTCGAGGACTAGCGTGGGGCAATGAGCAGTTCTTC
-	TRBV2	TRBJ2-1	few	CASRPGIKNNEQFF	TGTGCCAGCAGGCCGGGAATCAAAAACAATGAGCAGTTCTTC
-	TRBV5-4	TRBJ2-5	-	CASSQGTRETQYF	TGTGCCAGCAGCCAGGGGACCAGGGAGACCCAGTACTTC
TRBD2	TRBV5-1	TRBJ2-3	-	CASTTGVAGYDTQYF	TGCGCCAGCACGACCGGGGTAGCGGGATACGATACGCAGTATTTT
TRBD1	TRBV7-9	TRBJ2-7	-	CASSFRDRGYEQYF	TGTGCCAGCAGCTTCCGGGACAGGGGCTACGAGCAGTACTTC
TRBD2	TRBV5-1	TRBJ2-2	-	CASSLGLAGTGGELFF	TGCGCCAGCAGCTTAGGACTAGCGGGAACAGGCGGGGAGCTGTTTTTT
TRBD2	TRBV7-3	TRBJ2-1	-	CASSFLVAGQNEQFF	TGTGCCAGCAGCTTTCTGGTAGCGGGCCAGAATGAGCAGTTCTTC
TRBD1	TRBV11-2	TRBJ2-2	-	CASSHRTGDGELFF	TGTGCCAGCAGCCATCGGACAGGGGACGGGGAGCTGTTTTTT
TRBD2	TRBV5-1	TRBJ2-3	-	CASSPGTSGGDTQYF	TGCGCCAGCAGCCCCGGGACTAGCGGTGGAGATACGCAGTATTTT
-	TRBV6-5	TRBJ1-4	-	CAGSIGTVNEKLFF	TGTGCCGGTTCGATCGGAACAGTTAATGAAAAACTGTTTTTT
-	TRBV21-1	TRBJ2-5	-	CASSKVDRLAGVSETQYF	TGTGCCAGCAGCAAAGTGGATAGGCTAGCGGGAGTCAGCGAGACCCAGTACTTC
TRBD2	TRBV11-2	TRBJ2-7	-	CASSSLAGSGEQYF	TGTGCCAGCAGCTCACTAGCGGGATCGGGGGAGCAGTACTTC
TRBD1	TRBV2	TRBJ1-3	-	CASRGDSGNTIYF	TGTGCCAGCAGGGGGGACAGCGGAAACACCATATATTTT